Listed below are T cell receptor beta chains from one sample, sequenced in a study of T cell changes during pregnancy in multiple sclerosis. TCRdb's table, derived via immunoSEQ multiplex PCR, lists solely in-frame clones and lacks some. The sample records about 70,000 clones, more than 80% being singletons. Here the sequenced sample was peripheral blood, taken in the third trimester of pregnancy. Every receptor here comes from a female donor with multiple sclerosis, enrolled in a pregnancy study. CDR3s include the opening cysteine and the closing phenylalanine or tryptophan. A D gene is named only where the DNA matches it firmly. Size is stated for part of the rows, as once, few or many counts, or as a class when the clone is expanded.

v_gene: TRBV4-1
abundance: .
j_gene: TRBJ2-3
d_gene: .
CDR3aa: CASSQDGGPSTDTQYF
CDR3nt: TGCGCCAGCAGCCAAGATGGAGGGCCTAGCACAGATACGCAGTATTTT

v_gene: TRBV7-2
abundance: .
j_gene: TRBJ2-3
d_gene: .
CDR3aa: CASSPSGGETDTQYF
CDR3nt: TGTGCCAGCAGCCCCTCCGGCGGGGAGACAGATACGCAGTATTTT

v_gene: TRBV6-5
abundance: .
j_gene: TRBJ2-3
d_gene: .
CDR3aa: CASSRQALTDTQYF
CDR3nt: TGTGCCAGCAGCCGACAGGCCCTCACAGATACGCAGTATTTT

v_gene: TRBV5-1
abundance: .
j_gene: TRBJ2-2
d_gene: TRBD2
CDR3aa: CASSLAGTNTGELFF
CDR3nt: TGCGCCAGCAGCCTAGCGGGGACAAACACCGGGGAGCTGTTTTTT

v_gene: TRBV5-5
abundance: once
j_gene: TRBJ2-1
d_gene: .
CDR3aa: CASSKDYYNEQFF
CDR3nt: TGTGCCAGCAGCAAGGACTACTACAATGAGCAGTTCTTC

v_gene: TRBV7-9
abundance: .
j_gene: TRBJ2-7
d_gene: TRBD2
CDR3aa: CASSAGLAGDVYEQYF
CDR3nt: TGTGCCAGCAGCGCGGGACTAGCGGGAGATGTATACGAGCAGTACTTC

v_gene: TRBV7-8
abundance: .
j_gene: TRBJ2-3
d_gene: TRBD2
CDR3aa: CASSLVSAGSGRRDTQYF
CDR3nt: TGTGCCAGCAGCTTAGTTTCCGCGGGTAGCGGGCGAAGGGATACGCAGTATTTT

v_gene: TRBV27
abundance: .
j_gene: TRBJ1-2
d_gene: .
CDR3aa: CASSLSGTSYGYTF
CDR3nt: TGTGCCAGCAGTTTATCGGGGACAAGCTATGGCTACACCTTC

v_gene: TRBV5-1
abundance: .
j_gene: TRBJ1-1
d_gene: .
CDR3aa: CASSLGQSRAEAFF
CDR3nt: TGCGCCAGCAGCTTGGGGCAGAGCCGGGCTGAAGCTTTCTTT

v_gene: TRBV5-1
abundance: .
j_gene: TRBJ2-5
d_gene: TRBD1
CDR3aa: CASSLPGQQETQYF
CDR3nt: TGCGCCAGCAGTCTACCGGGACAGCAAGAGACCCAGTACTTC

v_gene: TRBV5-6
abundance: .
j_gene: TRBJ2-1
d_gene: TRBD1
CDR3aa: CASIPEGTGGDNEQFF
CDR3nt: TGTGCCAGCATCCCCGAAGGGACAGGTGGGGACAATGAGCAGTTCTTC

v_gene: TRBV5-1
abundance: .
j_gene: TRBJ2-3
d_gene: .
CDR3aa: CASSLVESTDTQYF
CDR3nt: TGCGCCAGCAGCTTGGTAGAGAGCACAGATACGCAGTATTTT

v_gene: TRBV4-1
abundance: .
j_gene: TRBJ2-7
d_gene: TRBD2
CDR3aa: CASSGSFPYEQYF
CDR3nt: TGCGCCAGTAGCGGGAGTTTTCCCTACGAGCAGTACTTC

v_gene: TRBV4-1
abundance: .
j_gene: TRBJ1-2
d_gene: .
CDR3aa: CASSQDETGSVGYTF
CDR3nt: TGCGCCAGCAGCCAAGATGAGACAGGCTCAGTTGGCTACACCTTC

v_gene: TRBV7-9
abundance: .
j_gene: TRBJ2-5
d_gene: TRBD2
CDR3aa: CASSATGTSGRETQYF
CDR3nt: TGTGCCAGCAGCGCCACCGGGACTAGCGGGAGAGAGACCCAGTACTTC

v_gene: TRBV5-1
abundance: .
j_gene: TRBJ1-1
d_gene: .
CDR3aa: CASSPVSNTEAFF
CDR3nt: TGCGCCAGCAGCCCCGTCTCGAACACTGAAGCTTTCTTT

v_gene: TRBV5-4
abundance: .
j_gene: TRBJ1-1
d_gene: TRBD1
CDR3aa: CASSLARGLDTEAFF
CDR3nt: TGTGCCAGCAGCTTGGCCAGGGGGCTCGACACTGAAGCTTTCTTT

v_gene: TRBV10-1
abundance: .
j_gene: TRBJ2-1
d_gene: TRBD2
CDR3aa: CASSPGLAGVLSSYNEQFF
CDR3nt: TGCGCCAGCAGCCCCGGACTAGCGGGAGTCTTGAGCTCCTACAATGAGCAGTTCTTC

v_gene: TRBV5-1
abundance: .
j_gene: TRBJ2-3
d_gene: .
CDR3aa: CASSAGFTDTQYF
CDR3nt: TGCGCCAGCAGCGCGGGGTTCACAGATACGCAGTATTTT

v_gene: TRBV28
abundance: .
j_gene: TRBJ1-3
d_gene: TRBD1
CDR3aa: CASSLTGAGNTIYF
CDR3nt: TGTGCCAGCAGCCTAACAGGGGCTGGAAACACCATATATTTT

v_gene: TRBV7-9
abundance: .
j_gene: TRBJ2-1
d_gene: .
CDR3aa: CASSGDLFGNEQFF
CDR3nt: TGTGCCAGCAGCGGTGACTTGTTCGGTAATGAGCAGTTCTTC

v_gene: TRBV5-4
abundance: .
j_gene: TRBJ2-1
d_gene: TRBD2
CDR3aa: CASSPRESSYNEQFF
CDR3nt: TGTGCCAGCAGCCCGCGGGAGAGCTCCTACAATGAGCAGTTCTTC

v_gene: TRBV18
abundance: .
j_gene: TRBJ1-3
d_gene: .
CDR3aa: CASSPPPQTSSGNTIYF
CDR3nt: TGTGCCAGCTCACCACCGCCACAAACCAGCTCTGGAAACACCATATATTTT

v_gene: TRBV6-5
abundance: .
j_gene: TRBJ1-2
d_gene: TRBD1
CDR3aa: CASSYLGGSGYTF
CDR3nt: TGTGCCAGCAGTTACTTAGGGGGCTCGGGCTACACCTTC

v_gene: TRBV19
abundance: .
j_gene: TRBJ2-7
d_gene: TRBD2
CDR3aa: CASSMGLADYYEQYF
CDR3nt: TGTGCCAGTAGTATGGGACTAGCGGATTACTACGAGCAGTACTTC

v_gene: TRBV6-6
abundance: .
j_gene: TRBJ1-2
d_gene: TRBD1
CDR3aa: CASRDSFIYGYSF
CDR3nt: TGTGCCAGCCGGGACAGCTTCATCTATGGCTACTCCTTC

v_gene: TRBV7-2
abundance: .
j_gene: TRBJ2-4
d_gene: .
CDR3aa: CASSLASSQDIQYF
CDR3nt: TGTGCCAGCAGCTTAGCGAGCTCCCAGGACATTCAGTACTTC

v_gene: TRBV5-1
abundance: .
j_gene: TRBJ2-5
d_gene: TRBD2
CDR3aa: CASSFSGRGETQYF
CDR3nt: TGCGCCAGCAGCTTTAGCGGGAGAGGAGAGACCCAGTACTTC

v_gene: TRBV4-1
abundance: .
j_gene: TRBJ2-7
d_gene: .
CDR3aa: CASSQAEGYTFYEQYF
CDR3nt: TGCGCCAGCAGCCAAGCGGAGGGATATACTTTCTACGAGCAGTACTTC

v_gene: TRBV19
abundance: .
j_gene: TRBJ2-7
d_gene: TRBD2
CDR3aa: CASTPGLHSYEQYF
CDR3nt: TGTGCCAGTACTCCGGGACTACACTCCTACGAGCAGTACTTC

v_gene: TRBV5-6
abundance: .
j_gene: TRBJ2-4
d_gene: TRBD1
CDR3aa: CASSRDSLAKNIQYF
CDR3nt: TGTGCCAGCAGCCGGGACAGCCTAGCCAAAAACATTCAGTACTTC

v_gene: TRBV15
abundance: .
j_gene: TRBJ1-2
d_gene: .
CDR3aa: CATSSRREPNYGYTF
CDR3nt: TGTGCCACCAGCAGCAGGAGGGAACCTAACTATGGCTACACCTTC

v_gene: TRBV10-3
abundance: .
j_gene: TRBJ2-7
d_gene: .
CDR3aa: CAISESATTTFGQYF
CDR3nt: TGTGCCATCAGTGAGTCTGCGACAACGACATTCGGGCAGTACTTC